The 31 T cell receptor beta chains reported below all come from one sample, sequenced in a study of blood T cell repertoires in COVID-19. The repertoire was sequenced with immunoSEQ multiplex PCR; TCRdb's copy has only in-frame clones and lacks some. The sample records 150,000 to 200,000 clones, 94% being singletons. Sequenced sample: peripheral blood. The source of these receptors is a man under 40 with COVID-19, enrolled during active disease.

The chain couples TRBV29-1 to TRBJ1-2, with D hard to call. V gave up 4 bases and J gave up 0 bases, with 6 bases separating them. The CDR3 covers 12 residues. Per germline, CDR1 SQVTM and CDR2 ANQGSEA. CDR3 coding DNA: TGCAGCGTTGTTGGCCCTAACTATGGCTACACCTTC. Translated, it gives CSVVGPNYGYTF. Full variable domain (remainder filled in from reference TRBV29-1 and TRBJ1-2): SAVISQKPSRDICQRGTSLTIQCQVDSQVTMMFWYRQQPGQSLTLIATANQGSEATYESGFVIDKFPISRPNLTFSTLTVSNMSPEDSSIYLCSVVGPNYGYTFGSGTRLTVV.

The V and J genes are TRBV29-1 and TRBJ1-1, with 8 bases that match TRBD1. This CDR3 is 14 amino acids long. Germline V gene lookup returns CDR1 SQVTM and CDR2 ANQGSEA. Trimming cost V 4 bases and J 3 bases; bases outside gene matches: 7. The CDR3 sequence is CSVVLQGADTEAFF. The CDR3 DNA follows: TGCAGCGTTGTCCTCCAGGGGGCAGACACTGAAGCTTTCTTT.

The J gene is TRBJ2-1, the V gene TRBV2; 7 bases fit TRBD1. The CDR3 length is 14 residues. The V gene end was trimmed by 8 bases and the J gene end by 0 bases; junction bases not matched to a gene: 4. Germline V gene data show CDR1 as SNHLY and CDR2 as FYNNEI. The CDR3 loop reads CASDRQGSYNEQFF. CDR3 in DNA: TGTGCCAGCGACAGACAGGGCTCCTACAATGAGCAGTTCTTC.

This chain joins TRBV3-1 (or the pseudogene TRBV3-2) and TRBJ1-2, with D unclear. The CDR3 covers 14 residues. CDR1 is LGHDT and CDR2 is YNNKEL in the germline V gene (reference sequence). V lost 3 bases and J 0 bases, leaving 8 bases between the germline ends. The CDR3 DNA reads as TGTGCCAGCAGCCACTCTATACCTAACTATGGCTACACCTTC. This translates into CASSHSIPNYGYTF.

The rearrangement joins TRBV4-1 to TRBJ2-2, with 7 bases lining up with TRBD2. Germline-derived CDR1 and CDR2 are MGHRA and YSYEKL. The V segment lost 0 bases and the J segment 5 bases; nucleotides outside the gene matches: 6. The CDR3 length is 16 residues. CDR3 sequence reads: CASSQDARGGTGELFF. Written as DNA, the CDR3 is TGCGCCAGCAGCCAAGATGCGAGGGGAGGGACCGGGGAGCTGTTTTTT.

The chain is built from TRBV5-4 and TRBJ2-1; 9 bases agree with TRBD1. The junction had 8 bases not matched to a gene; V was cut back by 3 bases and J by 7 bases. The CDR3 totals 15 residues. CDR1 SGHNT and CDR2 YYREEE come from the germline V gene (reference sequence). The CDR3 DNA is TGTGCCAGCAGCTCCAGGGACAGGGACGGGAATGAGCAGTTCTTC. This translates into CASSSRDRDGNEQFF.

J is TRBJ1-2 and V is TRBV7-9; D remains unclear. V lost 5 bases to trimming and J lost 8 bases, with 12 bases between them. CDR3 length equals 12 residues. Germline CDR1 is SEHNR and CDR2 is FQNEAQ (reference sequence). CDR3 protein: CASSTQREGYTF. The CDR3 DNA sequence: TGTGCCAGCAGCACCCAAAGGGAGGGCTACACCTTC.

The J gene is TRBJ1-1, the V gene TRBV4-1, with D uncertain. The CDR3 has 13 amino acids. V lost 1 base and J 1 base, leaving 4 bases between the germline ends. The germline V gene encodes CDR1 MGHRA and CDR2 YSYEKL. Written as DNA, the CDR3 is TGCGCCAGCAGCCAAGTACAGAACACTGAAGCTTTCTTT. Protein: CASSQVQNTEAFF.

Only a few counts were recorded for this clone. The chain is built from TRBV10-1 and TRBJ1-1, with unresolved D. The CDR3 has 14 amino acids. The germline CDR1 and CDR2 sequences are WNHNN and SYGVQD (reference sequence). V dropped 4 bases and J dropped 1 base, with 10 bases sitting between them. The CDR3 coding sequence is TGCGCCAGCAGTGTCGACAAAACGAACACTGAAGCTTTCTTT. This gives the protein CASSVDKTNTEAFF.

V and J are TRBV24-1 and TRBJ1-3, with TRBD1 as a possible D gene (5 bases). V was shortened by 9 bases and J by 7 bases, with 21 bases between the two germline ends. This CDR3 is built from 15 residues. CDR1 and CDR2 (germline): KGHDR, SFDVKD. As DNA, the CDR3 is TGTGCCACCCTCACAGCAGGGATTATCGGGAACACCATATATTTT. As protein: CATLTAGIIGNTIYF.

The chain has TRBV19 and TRBJ2-3; TRBD2 matches at 8 bases. CDR3 size: 15 residues. CDR1 and CDR2 from the germline V gene are LNHDA and SQIVND (reference sequence). V shed 3 bases and J 3 bases; nucleotides not matched to a gene: 5. In DNA form, the CDR3 reads TGTGCCAGTAGTATCGAGGTAGCGGGGACAGATACGCAGTATTTT. Translation: CASSIEVAGTDTQYF.

The chain employs TRBV7-9 and TRBJ2-1, with TRBD2 identical over 10 bases. The CDR3 is 15 amino acids. Losses at the gene ends were 2 bases for V and 6 bases for J; bases not matched to a gene: 4. Germline CDR1 and CDR2: SEHNR and FQNEAQ (reference sequence). The CDR3 here is CASSLRASGGNEQFF. The DNA of the CDR3 is TGTGCCAGCAGCTTACGGGCTAGCGGGGGCAATGAGCAGTTCTTC.

The CDR3 loop reads CASSSQGPYEQYF. The CDR3, as DNA: TGTGCCAGCAGTTCACAGGGACCCTACGAGCAGTACTTC. The chain links TRBV2 to TRBJ2-7, with D perhaps TRBD1 (6 bases). Trimming cost V 5 bases and J 2 bases, with 10 bases left between them. The CDR3 totals 13 residues. Germline values: CDR1 SNHLY, CDR2 FYNNEI.

This chain connects TRBV7-9 to TRBJ1-3, with TRBD1 as a possible D gene (5 bases). Germline lookup yields CDR1 SEHNR and CDR2 FQNEAQ (reference sequence). This CDR3 spans 17 amino acids. V lost 5 bases and J lost 0, with 17 bases in between. The CDR3 loop reads CASSNRRGSNSGNTIYF. CDR3 coding DNA: TGTGCCAGCAGCAACCGAAGGGGATCGAACTCTGGAAACACCATATATTTT.

V gene TRBV10-3 combines with J gene TRBJ2-6; D is perhaps TRBD2 (5 bases). Germline V gene lookup returns CDR1 ENHRY and CDR2 SYGVKD. V shed 4 bases and J shed 0 bases, with 10 bases lying between them. This CDR3 is built from 16 residues. CDR3 amino acids: CAISGPGDSGANVLTF. The CDR3 nucleotides read TGTGCCATCAGTGGCCCCGGGGACTCTGGGGCCAACGTCCTGACTTTC.

The chain combines TRBV18 with TRBJ1-3; no clear D. CDR1 and CDR2 (germline): KGHSH, LQKENI. With 3 bases removed from V and 0 bases from J, the gap between germline ends came to 9 bases. CDR3 length: 15 residues. The CDR3 nucleotides read TGTGCCAGCTCACCGGAACAGAGCTCTGGAAACACCATATATTTT. Protein sequence: CASSPEQSSGNTIYF.

The genes are TRBV6-5 and TRBJ1-1, with TRBD1 matching 9 bases. Germline V gives CDR1 MNHEY, CDR2 SVGAGI. V trimming: 7 bases; J trimming: 2 bases; junction bases outside the gene matches: 5. The CDR3 runs to 14 residues. CDR3 sequence reads: CASKTGGLNTEAFF. The CDR3 nucleotides are TGTGCCAGCAAGACAGGGGGTCTCAACACTGAAGCTTTCTTT.

The chain employs TRBV24-1 and TRBJ2-1; 9 bases line up with TRBD1. This CDR3 has 16 residues. V was pared by 5 bases and J by 3 bases, with 7 bases of the junction left unmatched. CDR1 and CDR2 from the germline V gene are KGHDR and SFDVKD. Here the CDR3 DNA reads TGTGCCACCAGTGGAACAGGGGGCGCAGACTACAATGAGCAGTTCTTC. Protein product: CATSGTGGADYNEQFF.

V is TRBV5-5 and J is TRBJ2-3; TRBD1 is a possible D gene (5 bases). CDR1 and CDR2 (germline): SGHKS, YYEKEE (reference sequence). This CDR3 comprises 15 residues. The germline V and J ends were trimmed by 2 bases and 0 bases, with 10 bases remaining between them. CDR3 sequence: CASSFDSPSTDTQYF. Here the CDR3 DNA reads TGTGCCAGCAGCTTTGACAGTCCTAGCACAGATACGCAGTATTTT.

The gene calls are TRBV6-5 and TRBJ1-2, with D perhaps matching TRBD1 (5 bases). The CDR3 has 10 residues. V dropped 10 bases and J dropped 4 bases, with 7 bases sitting between them. Germline lookup yields CDR1 MNHEY and CDR2 SVGAGI. CDR3 DNA sequence: TGTGCCACCAGGGCCTATGGCTACACCTTC. Protein product: CATRAYGYTF.

The rearrangement links TRBV7-2 to TRBJ1-1; D remains unclear. V lost 2 bases, J lost 11 bases, and 12 bases lay in between. CDR3 length: 12 residues. The germline gives CDR1 SGHTA, CDR2 FQGNSA. CDR3 nucleotides: TGTGCCAGCAGCTTACTATACCCCGTGGCTTTCTTT. Translating it yields CASSLLYPVAFF.

This chain joins TRBV28 and TRBJ1-5; TRBD1 agrees at 8 bases. The V gene end was trimmed by 9 bases and the J gene end by 5 bases; junction bases not matched to a gene: 6. Germline V gene lookup returns CDR1 MDHEN and CDR2 SYDVKM. CDR3 size: 13 residues. In DNA form, the CDR3 reads TGTGCCAGTGCTACAGGGGGTCATCAGCCCCAGCATTTT. Translation gives CASATGGHQPQHF.

V is TRBV11-2 and J is TRBJ2-1; TRBD2 matches at 8 bases. Trimming took 6 bases from V and 10 from J; bases not matched to a gene: 14. This CDR3 spans 15 amino acids. From germline, CDR1 is SGHAT and CDR2 FQNNGV. The DNA for the CDR3 is TGTGCCAGCAGTTTTAGCGGGGAGTTGATCCTAGAGCAGTTCTTC. Translated: CASSFSGELILEQFF. The whole variable domain, filled in from reference TRBV11-2 and TRBJ2-1, reads EAGVAQSPRYKIIEKRQSVAFWCNPISGHATLYWYQQILGQGPKLLIQFQNNGVVDDSQLPKDRFSAERLKGVDSTLKIQPAKLEDSAVYLCASSFSGELILEQFFGPGTRLTVL.

The rearrangement links TRBV27 to TRBJ2-2, with D perhaps matching TRBD1 (7 bases). There are 14 residues in the CDR3. V lost 2 bases to trimming and J lost 7 bases, with 11 bases between them. Germline V CDR1 and CDR2: MNHEY, SMNVEV (reference sequence). In DNA, the CDR3 is TGTGCCAGCAGTTTACCAGGGGGGATCGGGGAGCTGTTTTTT. Protein product: CASSLPGGIGELFF.

This chain uses TRBV3-1 (or the pseudogene TRBV3-2) with TRBJ2-2, with 7 bases matching TRBD2. Germline V gene sequence: CDR1 LGHDT, CDR2 YNNKEL (reference sequence). Trimming at V came to 1 base and at J to 4 bases, leaving 3 bases not matched to a gene. There are 15 residues in the CDR3. CDR3 amino acids: CASSQVLAVTGELFF. The CDR3 coding sequence is TGTGCCAGCAGCCAAGTCCTAGCGGTCACCGGGGAGCTGTTTTTT.

The chain employs TRBV5-1 and TRBJ1-4; D is uncertain. CDR3 length: 16 amino acids. V dropped 4 bases and J dropped 4 bases, with 17 bases sitting between them. Germline V gene data show CDR1 as SGHRS and CDR2 as YFSETQ. CDR3 sequence (DNA): TGCGCCAGCAGCAAAGGACCACTGGAGGTTAATGAAAAACTGTTTTTT. Residues: CASSKGPLEVNEKLFF.

This chain joins TRBV2 and TRBJ2-2, with a possible D match to TRBD1 (6 bases). Between the trimmed V and J ends, which lost 4 bases and 0 bases, there was a span of 9 bases. Germline CDR1 SNHLY, CDR2 FYNNEI. This CDR3 is built from 15 residues. The DNA for the CDR3 is TGTGCCAGCAGTGGGACAGAAACGAACACCGGGGAGCTGTTTTTT. Its protein is CASSGTETNTGELFF.

The chain joins TRBV13 to TRBJ2-1; D not resolved. The CDR3 runs 15 residues. The germline V gene has CDR1 PRHDT and CDR2 FYEKMQ (reference sequence). V lost 1 base to trimming and J lost 0 bases, with 7 bases between them. CDR3 in amino acids: CASSLAIGSYNEQFF. CDR3 nucleotides: TGTGCCAGCAGCTTAGCCATCGGCTCCTACAATGAGCAGTTCTTC.

The rearrangement uses TRBV11-2 and TRBJ1-3, with D possibly matching TRBD1 (6 bases). Trimming stripped 5 bases from V and 4 bases from J, with 15 bases between. CDR3 length equals 15 residues. Germline V gene data show CDR1 as SGHAT and CDR2 as FQNNGV. CDR3 DNA sequence: TGTGCCAGCAGCCCTAAAACAGGGCAGGGAAACACCATATATTTT. Protein sequence: CASSPKTGQGNTIYF.

The chain recombines TRBV5-4 with TRBJ2-2; tentatively, D is TRBD1 (6 bases). Trimming stripped 2 bases from V and 2 bases from J, with 10 bases between. There are 15 residues in the CDR3. Germline V gene sequence: CDR1 SGHNT, CDR2 YYREEE (reference sequence). CDR3 bases: TGTGCCAGCAGCTTCGGACAGTTTAACACCGGGGAGCTGTTTTTT. It specifies CASSFGQFNTGELFF.

The chain joins TRBV4-1 to TRBJ2-2, with TRBD2 as a possible D gene (5 bases). Trimming pared 2 bases from V and 5 bases from J, leaving 9 bases between. Germline loops: CDR1 MGHRA, CDR2 YSYEKL. The CDR3 sequence is 14 residues long. The DNA of the CDR3 is TGCGCCAGCAGCCAACCTGGCGGGACCGGGGAGCTGTTTTTT. The encoded protein is CASSQPGGTGELFF.